This T cell receptor beta chain was recovered during a study of cytomegalovirus exposure and HLA in healthy donors. The CDR3 runs to 10 residues. Germline lookup yields CDR1 SQVTM and CDR2 ANQGSEA. V dropped 5 bases and J dropped 7 bases, with 7 bases sitting between them. Both 60 Vbeta primers and 13 Jbeta primers went into the PCR. Libraries were prepared by immunoSEQ multiplex PCR; TCRdb keeps only in-frame clonotypes and omits some of them. In all, the sample yields 45,000 to 65,000 clones. The sequencing input was PBMCs. This clonotype was sampled from a man in his late teens or twenties in good health and CMV-seropositive. This rearrangement joins TRBV29-1 to TRBJ2-3; D gene ambiguous. DNA of the CDR3: TGCAGCGTTTTGGAGAATACGCAGTATTTT. It specifies CSVLENTQYF.